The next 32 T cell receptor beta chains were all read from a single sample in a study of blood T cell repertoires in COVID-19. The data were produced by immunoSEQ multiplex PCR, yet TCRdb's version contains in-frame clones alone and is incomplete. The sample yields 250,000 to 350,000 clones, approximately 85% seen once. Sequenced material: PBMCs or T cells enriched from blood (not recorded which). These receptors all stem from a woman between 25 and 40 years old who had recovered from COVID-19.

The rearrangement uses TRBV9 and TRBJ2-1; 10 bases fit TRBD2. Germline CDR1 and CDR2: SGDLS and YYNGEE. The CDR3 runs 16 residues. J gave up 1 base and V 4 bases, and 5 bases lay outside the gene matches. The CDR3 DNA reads TGTGCCAGCAGCAAAGCGGGGGGGCCGTCCTACAATGAGCAGTTCTTC. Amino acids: CASSKAGGPSYNEQFF.

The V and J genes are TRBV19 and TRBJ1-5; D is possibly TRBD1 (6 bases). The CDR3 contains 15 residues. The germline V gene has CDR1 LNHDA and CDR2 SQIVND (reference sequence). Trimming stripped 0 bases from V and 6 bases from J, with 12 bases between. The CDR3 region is CASSIDRGVGQPQHF. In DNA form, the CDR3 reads TGTGCCAGTAGTATAGACAGGGGCGTGGGTCAGCCCCAGCATTTT.

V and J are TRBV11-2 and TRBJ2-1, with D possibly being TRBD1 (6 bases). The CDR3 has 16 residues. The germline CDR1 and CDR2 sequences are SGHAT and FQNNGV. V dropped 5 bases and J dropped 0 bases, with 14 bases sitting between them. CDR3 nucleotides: TGTGCCAGCAGCCTTAGACAGGAGAGCTCCTACAATGAGCAGTTCTTC. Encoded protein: CASSLRQESSYNEQFF. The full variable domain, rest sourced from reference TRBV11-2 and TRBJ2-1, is EAGVAQSPRYKIIEKRQSVAFWCNPISGHATLYWYQQILGQGPKLLIQFQNNGVVDDSQLPKDRFSAERLKGVDSTLKIQPAKLEDSAVYLCASSLRQESSYNEQFFGPGTRLTVL.

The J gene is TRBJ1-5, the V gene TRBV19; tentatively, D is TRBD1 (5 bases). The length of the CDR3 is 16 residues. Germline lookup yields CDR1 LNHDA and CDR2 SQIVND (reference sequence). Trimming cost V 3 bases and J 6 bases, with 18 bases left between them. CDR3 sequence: CASSMIGQGGRQPQHF. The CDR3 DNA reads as TGTGCCAGTAGTATGATTGGCCAGGGAGGTCGTCAGCCCCAGCATTTT. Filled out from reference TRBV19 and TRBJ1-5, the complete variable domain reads DGGITQSPKYLFRKEGQNVTLSCEQNLNHDAMYWYRQDPGQGLRLIYYSQIVNDFQKGDIAEGYSVSREKKESFPLTVTSAQKNPTAFYLCASSMIGQGGRQPQHFGDGTRLSIL.

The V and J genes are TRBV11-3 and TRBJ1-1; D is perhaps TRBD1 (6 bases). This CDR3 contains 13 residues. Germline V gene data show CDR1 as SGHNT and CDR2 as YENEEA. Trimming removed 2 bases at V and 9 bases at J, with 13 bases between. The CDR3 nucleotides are TGTGCCAGCAGCTTACTCCCAGGGACACAAGCTTTCTTT. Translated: CASSLLPGTQAFF.

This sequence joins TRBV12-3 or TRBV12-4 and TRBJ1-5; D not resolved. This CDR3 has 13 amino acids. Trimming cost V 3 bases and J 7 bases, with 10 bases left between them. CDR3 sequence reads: CASSFGVGQPQHF. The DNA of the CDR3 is TGTGCCAGCAGTTTCGGGGTGGGGCAGCCCCAGCATTTT.

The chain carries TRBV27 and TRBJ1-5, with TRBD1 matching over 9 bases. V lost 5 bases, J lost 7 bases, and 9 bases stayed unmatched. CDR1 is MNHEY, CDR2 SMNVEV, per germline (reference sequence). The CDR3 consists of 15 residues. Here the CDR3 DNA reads TGTGCCAGCAGTCCGGACAGGGGCAAAGGGCAGCCCCAGCATTTT. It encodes CASSPDRGKGQPQHF.

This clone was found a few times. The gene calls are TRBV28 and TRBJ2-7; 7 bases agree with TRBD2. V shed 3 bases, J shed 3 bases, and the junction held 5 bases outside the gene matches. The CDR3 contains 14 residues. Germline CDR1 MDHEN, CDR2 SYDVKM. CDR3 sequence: CASSLWDYSYEQYF. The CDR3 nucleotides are TGTGCCAGCAGTTTGTGGGACTACAGCTACGAGCAGTACTTC.

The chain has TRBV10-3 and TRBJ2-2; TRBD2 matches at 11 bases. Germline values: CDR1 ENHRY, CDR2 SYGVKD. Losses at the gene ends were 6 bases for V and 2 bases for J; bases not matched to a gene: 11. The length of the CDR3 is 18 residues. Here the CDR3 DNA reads TGTGCCATCAGCGATAGCGGGAGGGCCCGAAATAACACCGGGGAGCTGTTTTTT. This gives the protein CAISDSGRARNNTGELFF.

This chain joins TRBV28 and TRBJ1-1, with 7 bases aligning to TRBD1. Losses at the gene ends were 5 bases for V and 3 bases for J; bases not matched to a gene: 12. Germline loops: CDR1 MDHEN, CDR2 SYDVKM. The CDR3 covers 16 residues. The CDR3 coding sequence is TGTGCCAGCAGTCCTTACCGGGACAGCGAATACACTGAAGCTTTCTTT. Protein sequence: CASSPYRDSEYTEAFF.

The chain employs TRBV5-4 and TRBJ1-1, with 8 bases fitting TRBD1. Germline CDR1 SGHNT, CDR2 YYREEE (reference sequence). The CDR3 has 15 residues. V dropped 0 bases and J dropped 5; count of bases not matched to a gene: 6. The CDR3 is CASSLELQGGTEAFF. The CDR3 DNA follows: TGTGCCAGCAGCTTGGAACTACAGGGGGGAACTGAAGCTTTCTTT. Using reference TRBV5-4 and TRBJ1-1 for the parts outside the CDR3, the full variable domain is ETGVTQSPTHLIKTRGQQVTLRCSSQSGHNTVSWYQQALGQGPQFIFQYYREEENGRGNFPPRFSGLQFPNYSSELNVNALELDDSALYLCASSLELQGGTEAFFGQGTRLTVV.

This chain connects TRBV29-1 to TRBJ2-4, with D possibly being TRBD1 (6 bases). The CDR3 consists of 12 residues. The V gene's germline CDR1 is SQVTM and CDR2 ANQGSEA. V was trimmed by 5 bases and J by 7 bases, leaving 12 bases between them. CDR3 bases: TGCAGCGTTTTTCCAGGGGAGAACATTCAGTACTTC. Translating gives CSVFPGENIQYF.

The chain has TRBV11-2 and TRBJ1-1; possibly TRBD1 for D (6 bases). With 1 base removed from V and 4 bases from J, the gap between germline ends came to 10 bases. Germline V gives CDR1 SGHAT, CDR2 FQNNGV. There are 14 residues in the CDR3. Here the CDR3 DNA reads TGTGCCAGCAGCTTAGTCAGCAGGGGCACTGAAGCTTTCTTT. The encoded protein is CASSLVSRGTEAFF. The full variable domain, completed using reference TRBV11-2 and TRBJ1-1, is EAGVAQSPRYKIIEKRQSVAFWCNPISGHATLYWYQQILGQGPKLLIQFQNNGVVDDSQLPKDRFSAERLKGVDSTLKIQPAKLEDSAVYLCASSLVSRGTEAFFGQGTRLTVV.

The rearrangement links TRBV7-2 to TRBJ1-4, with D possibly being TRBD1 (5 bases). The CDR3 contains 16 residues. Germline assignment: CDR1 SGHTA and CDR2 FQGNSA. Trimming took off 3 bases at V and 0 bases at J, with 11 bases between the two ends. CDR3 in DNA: TGTGCCAGCAGCTTCTACGGGGGGGCAACTAATGAAAAACTGTTTTTT. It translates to CASSFYGGATNEKLFF.

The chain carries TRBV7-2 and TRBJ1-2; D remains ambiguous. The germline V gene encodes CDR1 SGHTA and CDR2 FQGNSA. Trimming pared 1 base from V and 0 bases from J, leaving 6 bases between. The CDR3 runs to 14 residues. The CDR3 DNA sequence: TGTGCCAGCAGCTTAGGAGGAGCTAACTATGGCTACACCTTC. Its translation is CASSLGGANYGYTF.

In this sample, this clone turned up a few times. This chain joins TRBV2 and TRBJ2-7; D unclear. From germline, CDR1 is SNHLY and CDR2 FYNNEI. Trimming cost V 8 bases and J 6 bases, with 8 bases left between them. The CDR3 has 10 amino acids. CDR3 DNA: TGTGCCAGCCAGGTGAGCGAGCAGTACTTC. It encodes CASQVSEQYF.

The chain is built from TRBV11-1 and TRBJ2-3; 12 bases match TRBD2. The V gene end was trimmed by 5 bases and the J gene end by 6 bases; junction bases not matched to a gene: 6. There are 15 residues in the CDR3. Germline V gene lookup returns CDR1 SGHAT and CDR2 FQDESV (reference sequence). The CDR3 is CASSRLAGVSDTQYF. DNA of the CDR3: TGTGCCAGCAGCAGACTAGCGGGAGTGTCGGATACGCAGTATTTT. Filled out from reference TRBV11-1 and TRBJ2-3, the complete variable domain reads EAEVAQSPRYKITEKSQAVAFWCDPISGHATLYWYRQILGQGPELLVQFQDESVVDDSQLPKDRFSAERLKGVDSTLKIQPAELGDSAMYLCASSRLAGVSDTQYFGPGTRLTVL.

The CDR3 DNA is TGTGCCTGGAGTGTAGTGGATGGGCCTGGAAACACCATATATTTT. Translating it yields CAWSVVDGPGNTIYF. J is TRBJ1-3 and V is TRBV30; D is unresolved. The CDR3 sequence is 15 residues long. The V gene lost 0 bases and the J gene lost 2 bases, with 11 bases spanning the gap. Germline V gene lookup returns CDR1 GTSNPN and CDR2 SVGIG (reference sequence).

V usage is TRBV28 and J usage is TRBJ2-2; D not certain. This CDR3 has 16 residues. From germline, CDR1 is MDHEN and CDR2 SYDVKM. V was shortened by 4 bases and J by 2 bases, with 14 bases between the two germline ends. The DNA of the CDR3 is TGTGCCAGCAGTTCCCTCCGGTTGCTAAACACCGGGGAGCTGTTTTTT. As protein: CASSSLRLLNTGELFF. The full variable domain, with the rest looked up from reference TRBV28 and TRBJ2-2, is DVKVTQSSRYLVKRTGEKVFLECVQDMDHENMFWYRQDPGLGLRLIYFSYDVKMKEKGDIPEGYSVSREKKERFSLILESASTNQTSMYLCASSSLRLLNTGELFFGEGSRLTVL.

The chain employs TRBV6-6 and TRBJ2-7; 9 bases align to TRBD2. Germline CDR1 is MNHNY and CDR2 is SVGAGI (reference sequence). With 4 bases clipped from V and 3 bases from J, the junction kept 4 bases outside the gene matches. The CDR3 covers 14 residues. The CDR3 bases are TGTGCCAGCAGTTCCCCAGCGGGGGGCTACGAGCAGTACTTC. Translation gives CASSSPAGGYEQYF.

CDR3 sequence (DNA): TGTGCCAGCAGCGGTACTAGCGGGGAAGTGTCTGGGGCCAACGTCCTGACTTTC. As protein: CASSGTSGEVSGANVLTF. The chain recombines TRBV9 with TRBJ2-6; 10 bases line up with TRBD2. V trimming: 3 bases; J trimming: 1 base; junction bases outside the gene matches: 7. Looked up from germline, CDR1 is SGDLS and CDR2 is YYNGEE. The CDR3 spans 18 residues.

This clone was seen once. CDR3 nucleotide sequence: TGCGCCAGCTCACTTCAGGGGACCAGGGGTCGCTCCTACAATGAGCAGTTCTTC. This encodes CASSLQGTRGRSYNEQFF. V and J are TRBV5-1 and TRBJ2-1, with D maybe TRBD1 (6 bases). The germline gives CDR1 SGHRS, CDR2 YFSETQ. Trimming removed 7 bases from V and 0 bases from J, with 23 bases in between. The CDR3 has 18 residues.

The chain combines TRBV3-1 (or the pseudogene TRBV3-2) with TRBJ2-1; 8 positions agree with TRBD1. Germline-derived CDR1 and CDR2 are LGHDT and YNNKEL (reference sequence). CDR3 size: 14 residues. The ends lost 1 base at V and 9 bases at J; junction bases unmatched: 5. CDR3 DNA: TGTGCCAGCAGCCAAGGGACAGGGTCAGGTGAGCAGTTCTTC. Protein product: CASSQGTGSGEQFF.

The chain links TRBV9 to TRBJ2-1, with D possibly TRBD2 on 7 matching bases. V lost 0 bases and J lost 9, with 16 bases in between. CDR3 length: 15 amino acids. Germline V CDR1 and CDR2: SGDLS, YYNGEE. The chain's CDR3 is CASSVGGGAVGEQFF. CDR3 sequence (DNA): TGTGCCAGCAGCGTAGGTGGGGGGGCCGTAGGTGAGCAGTTCTTC.

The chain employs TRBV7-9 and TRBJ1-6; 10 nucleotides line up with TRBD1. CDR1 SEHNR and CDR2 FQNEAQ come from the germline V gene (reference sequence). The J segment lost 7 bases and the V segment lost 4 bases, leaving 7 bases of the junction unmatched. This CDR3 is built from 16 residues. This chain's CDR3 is CASSYAAGQGNSPLHF. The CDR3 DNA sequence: TGTGCCAGCAGCTACGCCGCGGGACAGGGGAATTCACCCCTCCACTTT.

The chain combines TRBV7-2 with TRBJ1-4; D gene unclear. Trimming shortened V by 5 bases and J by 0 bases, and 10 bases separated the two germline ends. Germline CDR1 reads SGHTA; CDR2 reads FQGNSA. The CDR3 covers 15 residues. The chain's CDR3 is CASSPLSATNEKLFF. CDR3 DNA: TGTGCCAGCAGCCCCCTCTCCGCAACTAATGAAAAACTGTTTTTT.

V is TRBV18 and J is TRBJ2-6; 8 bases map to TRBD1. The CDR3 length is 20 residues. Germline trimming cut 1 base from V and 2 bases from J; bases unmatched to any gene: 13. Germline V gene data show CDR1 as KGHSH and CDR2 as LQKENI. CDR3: CASSPLLGQGAKTGANVLTF. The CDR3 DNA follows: TGTGCCAGCTCACCACTGTTGGGGCAGGGGGCAAAGACTGGGGCCAACGTCCTGACTTTC.

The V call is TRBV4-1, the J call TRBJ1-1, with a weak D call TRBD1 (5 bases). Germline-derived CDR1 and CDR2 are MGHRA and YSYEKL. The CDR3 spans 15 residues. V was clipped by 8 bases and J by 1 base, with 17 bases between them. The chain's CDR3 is CASCTVGGTNTEAFF. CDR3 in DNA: TGCGCCAGCTGCACGGTGGGAGGGACGAACACTGAAGCTTTCTTT.

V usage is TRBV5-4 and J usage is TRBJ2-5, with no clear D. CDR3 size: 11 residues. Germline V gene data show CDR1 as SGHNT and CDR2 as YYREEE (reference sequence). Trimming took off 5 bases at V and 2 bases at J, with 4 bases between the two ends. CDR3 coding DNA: TGTGCCAGCAGGTATCAAGAGACCCAGTACTTC. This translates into CASRYQETQYF.

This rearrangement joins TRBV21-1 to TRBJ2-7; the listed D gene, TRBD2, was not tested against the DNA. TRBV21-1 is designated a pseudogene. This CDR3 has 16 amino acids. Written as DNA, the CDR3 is TGTGCCAGCATCGCCTCCCCCGGCGGGTTCCCCTACGAGCAGTACTTC. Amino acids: CASIASPGGFPYEQYF.

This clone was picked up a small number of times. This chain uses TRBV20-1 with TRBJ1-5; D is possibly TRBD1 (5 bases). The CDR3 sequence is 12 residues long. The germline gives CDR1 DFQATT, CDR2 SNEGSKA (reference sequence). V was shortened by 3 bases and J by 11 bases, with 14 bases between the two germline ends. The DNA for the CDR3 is TGCAGTGCTAGTGGCGGGACCCCTTCCCAGCATTTT. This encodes CSASGGTPSQHF.

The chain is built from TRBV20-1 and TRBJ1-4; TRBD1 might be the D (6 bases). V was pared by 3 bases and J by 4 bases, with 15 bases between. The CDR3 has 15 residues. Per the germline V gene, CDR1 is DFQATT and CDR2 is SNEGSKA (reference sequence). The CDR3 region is CSASITGQINEKLFF. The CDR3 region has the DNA TGCAGTGCTAGTATTACCGGACAGATTAATGAAAAACTGTTTTTT.